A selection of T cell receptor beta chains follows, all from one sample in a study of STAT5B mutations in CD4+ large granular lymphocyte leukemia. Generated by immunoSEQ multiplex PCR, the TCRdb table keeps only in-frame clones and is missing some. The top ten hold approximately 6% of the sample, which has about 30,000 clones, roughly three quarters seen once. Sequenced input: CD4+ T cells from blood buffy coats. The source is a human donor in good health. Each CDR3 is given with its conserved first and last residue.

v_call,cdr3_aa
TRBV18,CASSPLQGDGYTF
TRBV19,CASSSPRDRGLGDTGELFF
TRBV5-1,CASSSRQGASYEQYF
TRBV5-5,CASARARGGQYGYTF
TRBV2,CASRGSRLTGELFF
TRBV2,CASSERRTQNTGELFF
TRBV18,CASSQRPEETQYF
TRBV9,CASSVGAGNNQPQHF
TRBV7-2,CASSPRTGGTGELFF
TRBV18,CASSQNGSPGEFF
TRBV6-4,CASSEGRDTSSGNTIYF
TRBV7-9,CASSSYLSFYGYTF
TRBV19,CASREAGTGVGYTF
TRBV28,CASTWTGFRDGDGNTIYF
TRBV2,CASSEALRADTQYF
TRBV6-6,CASSYLAVGHEQYF
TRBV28,CAAYPPLGGSYPNEQFF
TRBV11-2,CASSLGGGSTDTQYF
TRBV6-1,CASSEIRARYEQYF
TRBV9,CASSVRTGLEEKLFF
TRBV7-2,CASSFYGLTEAFF
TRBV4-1,CASSQPPRSAYNEQFF
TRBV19,CATGQAYEQYF
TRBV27,CASLFRTVGRNEKLFF
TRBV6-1,CASSGQGRLGYTF
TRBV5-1,CASSLDRGNSPLHF
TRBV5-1,CASSLTQNYGYTF
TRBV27,CASSLKEYF
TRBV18,CASSPQEVNQPQHF
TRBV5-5,CASSLTDSNTEAFF
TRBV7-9,CASSPTPGLLSYEQYF
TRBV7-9,CASSLGQMAQYF
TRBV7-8,CASSLAPGGRNTEAFF
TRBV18,CASSLQRGQAEYF
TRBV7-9,CASTDRRVSAFF
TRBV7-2,CASSLAEAKNIQYF
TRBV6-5,CAVLGARDRHGYTF
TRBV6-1,CASIVGLAGPDTQYF
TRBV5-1,CASSLEGQANTGELFF
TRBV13,CASSSRAGIADEQFF
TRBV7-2,CASSQGQGYGYTF
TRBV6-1,CASSEARAGGALYEQYF
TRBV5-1,CASSRTGNTEAFF